These 9 T cell receptor beta chains were all obtained from the same sample, sequenced in a study of a mutant IDH1 vaccine in newly diagnosed glioma. As for time point: week 35, safety follow-up. Doses comprised 300 ug of mutant IDH1 20-mer peptide each, plus topical imiquimod. No antigen is known for these receptors. Profiling relied on immunoSEQ multiplex PCR, and the TCRdb table lists in-frame clones only, not all of them. The table has under 50,000 clones, around 89% seen once. The source was PBMCs, collected from a glioma patient whose treatment included an IDH1 peptide vaccine. These TCRs come from a woman between 40 and 55 years old with glioma.

The chain combines TRBV19 with TRBJ2-5, with 10 positions matching TRBD1. The V gene's germline CDR1 is LNHDA and CDR2 SQIVND (reference sequence). V gave up 2 bases and J gave up 5 bases; unmatched junction bases: 11. The CDR3 has 17 residues. The CDR3 region is CASSIIPGQGISETQYF. The CDR3 region has the DNA TGTGCCAGTAGTATAATCCCGGGACAGGGGATTTCGGAGACCCAGTACTTC.

V and J are TRBV27 and TRBJ2-6; weak D call: TRBD1 (6 bases). V was pared by 4 bases and J by 2 bases, with 9 bases between. Germline CDR1 MNHEY, CDR2 SMNVEV (reference sequence). The CDR3 runs 15 residues. The CDR3 DNA is TGTGCCAGCAGTTGGACAGCAACTGGGGCCAACGTCCTGACTTTC. This encodes CASSWTATGANVLTF. The full variable domain, in which reference TRBV27 and TRBJ2-6 provide the parts outside the CDR3, is EAQVTQNPRYLITVTGKKLTVTCSQNMNHEYMSWYRQDPGLGLRQIYYSMNVEVTDKGDVPEGYKVSRKEKRNFPLILESPSPNQTSLYFCASSWTATGANVLTFGAGSRLTVL.

This chain joins TRBV4-1 and TRBJ2-3; TRBD2 matches 12 bases. The CDR3 has 17 amino acids. Germline trimming cut 3 bases from V and 6 bases from J; bases unmatched to any gene: 10. CDR1 MGHRA and CDR2 YSYEKL come from the germline V gene. The CDR3 coding sequence is TGCGCCAGCAGCCAGGGTTCTAGCGGGAGGGCCTTTGATACGCAGTATTTT. Its protein product is CASSQGSSGRAFDTQYF.

The genes are TRBV20-1 and TRBJ2-7; D gene ambiguous. Germline CDR1 and CDR2: DFQATT and SNEGSKA (reference sequence). V lost 6 bases to trimming and J lost 5 bases, with 8 bases between them. The CDR3 runs 10 residues. In nucleotides, the CDR3 is TGCAGTGCCTTACCGCACGAGCAGTACTTC. It yields the protein CSALPHEQYF.

This clone was counted between two and nine times. V and J are TRBV14 and TRBJ2-5; D perhaps matches TRBD1 (6 bases). Trimming pared 5 bases from V and 5 bases from J, leaving 15 bases between. Germline V gene sequence: CDR1 SGHDN, CDR2 FVKESK. CDR3 length: 14 amino acids. CDR3 coding DNA: TGTGCCAGCAGCTCCCAAAGGGGGATGGAGACCCAGTACTTC. Its translation: CASSSQRGMETQYF.

The chain couples TRBV10-1 to TRBJ1-4; D gene ambiguous. The CDR3 length is 15 residues. With 4 bases removed from V and 8 bases from J, the gap between germline ends came to 17 bases. Germline assignment: CDR1 WNHNN and CDR2 SYGVQD (reference sequence). CDR3 sequence reads: CASSGGGNNREKLFF. As DNA, the CDR3 is TGCGCCAGCAGTGGAGGCGGGAATAATCGAGAAAAACTGTTTTTT.

The chain has TRBV5-1 and TRBJ2-1; weak D call: TRBD1 (6 bases). This CDR3 contains 14 residues. Trimming left V 0 bases short and J 3 bases short, with 7 bases between. Germline values: CDR1 SGHRS, CDR2 YFSETQ. The CDR3, as DNA: TGCGCCAGCAGCTTGGTAGGGGGCTACAATGAGCAGTTCTTC. It yields the protein CASSLVGGYNEQFF.

This chain's CDR3 is CASSPRIGGDYGYTF. DNA for the CDR3: TGTGCCAGCTCACCGCGGATAGGCGGTGACTATGGCTACACCTTC. J is TRBJ1-2 and V is TRBV18; D not certain. CDR3 length: 15 residues. Per germline, CDR1 KGHSH and CDR2 LQKENI. V was shortened by 3 bases and J by 3 bases, with 14 bases between the two germline ends. Combining the CDR3 with reference TRBV18 and TRBJ1-2 gives the whole variable domain NAGVMQNPRHLVRRRGQEARLRCSPMKGHSHVYWYRQLPEEGLKFMVYLQKENIIDESGMPKERFSAEFPKEGPSILRIQQVVRGDSAAYFCASSPRIGGDYGYTFGSGTRLTVV.

The CDR3 sequence is CAISDQSAPSYEQYF. The CDR3 nucleotides are TGTGCCATCAGTGATCAATCGGCCCCCTCCTACGAGCAGTACTTC. The V call is TRBV10-3, the J call TRBJ2-7; no definite D call. This CDR3 has 15 amino acids. Germline CDR1 ENHRY, CDR2 SYGVKD. Trimming cost V 3 bases and J 0 bases, with 12 bases left between them.